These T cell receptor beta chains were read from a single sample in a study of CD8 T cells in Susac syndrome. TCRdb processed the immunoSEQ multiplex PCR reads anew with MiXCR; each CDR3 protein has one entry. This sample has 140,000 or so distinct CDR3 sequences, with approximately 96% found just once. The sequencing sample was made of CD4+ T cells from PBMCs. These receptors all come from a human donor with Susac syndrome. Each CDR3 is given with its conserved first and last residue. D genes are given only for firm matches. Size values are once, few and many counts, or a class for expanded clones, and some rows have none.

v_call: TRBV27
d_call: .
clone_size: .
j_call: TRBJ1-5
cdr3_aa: CASSVRGANQPQHF
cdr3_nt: TGTGCCAGCAGTGTACGAGGTGCAAATCAGCCCCAGCATTTT

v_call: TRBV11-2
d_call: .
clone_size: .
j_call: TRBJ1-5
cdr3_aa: CASSRTGSSNQPQHF
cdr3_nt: TGTGCCAGCAGCCGCACAGGGTCGAGCAATCAGCCCCAGCATTTT

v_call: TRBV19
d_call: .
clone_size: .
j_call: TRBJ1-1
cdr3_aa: CASSTGRDTYTEAFF
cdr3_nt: TGTGCCAGTAGTACCGGCCGGGACACCTACACTGAAGCTTTCTTT

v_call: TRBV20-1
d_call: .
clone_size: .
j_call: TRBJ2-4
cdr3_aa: CSAPAPLAKNIQYF
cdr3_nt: TGCAGTGCGCCCGCCCCGCTAGCCAAAAACATTCAGTACTTC

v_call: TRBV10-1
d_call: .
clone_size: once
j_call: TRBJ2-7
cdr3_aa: CASSESIFDEQYF
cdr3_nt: TGCGCCAGCAGTGAGTCGATCTTTGACGAGCAGTACTTC

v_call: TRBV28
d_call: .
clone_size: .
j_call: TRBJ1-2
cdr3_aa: CASSSSPMTGLRSGGYTF
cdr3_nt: TGTGCCAGCAGTTCTAGCCCCATGACAGGCCTCCGTTCGGGCGGCTACACCTTC

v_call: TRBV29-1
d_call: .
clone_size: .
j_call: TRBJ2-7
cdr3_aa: CSVELPSLADEQYF
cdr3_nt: TGCAGCGTTGAACTTCCTAGCTTGGCAGACGAGCAGTACTTC

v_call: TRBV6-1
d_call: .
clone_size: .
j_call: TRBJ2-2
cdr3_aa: CASSEARGVGELFF
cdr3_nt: TGTGCCAGCAGTGAAGCGAGGGGGGTCGGGGAGCTGTTTTTT

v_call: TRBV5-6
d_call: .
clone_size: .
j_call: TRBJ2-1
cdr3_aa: CASSLEGVLYNEQFF
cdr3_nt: TGTGCCAGCAGCTTGGAAGGAGTCCTATACAATGAGCAGTTCTTC

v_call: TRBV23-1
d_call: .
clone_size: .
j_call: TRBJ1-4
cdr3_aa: CASTLGGRVGEKLFF
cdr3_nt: TGCGCCAGCACCCTAGGCGGGCGGGTGGGGGAAAAACTGTTTTTT

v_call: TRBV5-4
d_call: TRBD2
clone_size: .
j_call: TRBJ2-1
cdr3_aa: CASTTSGGALNEQFF
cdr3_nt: TGTGCCAGCACCACTAGCGGGGGGGCCTTGAATGAGCAGTTCTTC

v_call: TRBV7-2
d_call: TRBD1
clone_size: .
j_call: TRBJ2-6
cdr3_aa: CASRMGQPNVLTF
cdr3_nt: TGTGCCAGCAGAATGGGACAGCCCAACGTCCTGACTTTC

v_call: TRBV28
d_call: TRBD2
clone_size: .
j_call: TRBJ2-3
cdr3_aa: CASSFLSSGRARRTQYF
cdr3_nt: TGTGCCAGCAGTTTTCTGTCTAGCGGGAGGGCCCGGCGAACGCAGTATTTT

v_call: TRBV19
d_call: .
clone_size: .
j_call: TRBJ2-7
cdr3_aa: CASSIGGGVSYEQYF
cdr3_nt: TGTGCCAGTAGTATCGGAGGGGGCGTAAGCTACGAGCAGTACTTC